These T cell receptor beta chains were read from a single sample in a study of T cells after yellow fever vaccination. TCRdb reprocessed the 5' RACE reads with MiXCR, giving one entry per CDR3 protein. The sample yields about 330,000 distinct CDR3 sequences, 6.8% seen once. The source was PBMCs, collected roughly 46 days after the first yellow fever vaccination. Receptor source: a man between 18 and 35 years old who received the YFV17D yellow fever vaccine. The CDR3 runs from the conserved cysteine through the conserved F or W. Fields, in order: D gene, V gene, J gene, clone size, CDR3 DNA, CDR3 protein. The D gene is left open where the match is weak. Clone size, where shown, is once, few, many, or a class for clones that have expanded.

-,TRBV5-1,TRBJ2-7,many,TGTGCCAGCAGCTTAGTAGGCGGTTCCTACGAGCAGTACTTC,CASSLVGGSYEQYF
TRBD1,TRBV15,TRBJ1-5,-,TGTGCCACCAGCCGGCAGGCAGGGGGAAATCAGCCCCAGCATTTT,CATSRQAGGNQPQHF
-,TRBV7-9,TRBJ2-7,-,TGTGCCAGCAGCGGGGAGGGGGGGGGCTACTACGAGCAGTACTTC,CASSGEGGGYYEQYF
-,TRBV10-3,TRBJ2-1,-,TGTGCCATCAGTGAGTCGTGGCAAGGGGAGTTCTTC,CAISESWQGEFF
-,TRBV5-1,TRBJ2-2,-,TGCGCCAGCAGCTTGACAGAAAGGAACACCGGGGAGCTGTTTTTT,CASSLTERNTGELFF
TRBD2,TRBV6-5,TRBJ2-1,-,TGTGCCAGCAGTTATGTGAGCGGGGGATACAATGAGCAGTTCTTC,CASSYVSGGYNEQFF
-,TRBV4-1,TRBJ2-2,few,TGCGCCAGCAGCCAAGTTCAGACTAGGGGCACCGGGGAGCTGTTTTTT,CASSQVQTRGTGELFF
-,TRBV12-3/TRBV12-4,TRBJ1-1,many,TGTGCCAGCACCTACGCAGGGGTCACCCCTGAAGCTTTCTTT,CASTYAGVTPEAFF
-,TRBV12-3/TRBV12-4,TRBJ2-3,-,TGTGCCAGCAGTTTTCCGACGGGGGGCCAAACAGATACGCAGTATTTT,CASSFPTGGQTDTQYF
-,TRBV29-1,TRBJ1-5,-,TGCAGCGTTGTGGAGGCGGGACTTTTAAATCAGCCCCAGCATTTT,CSVVEAGLLNQPQHF
TRBD1,TRBV5-1,TRBJ2-7,-,TGCGCCAGCATCGGGACAGGGATTTACGGCTACGAGCAGTACTTC,CASIGTGIYGYEQYF
-,TRBV6-5,TRBJ2-5,many,TGTGCCAGCAGCCGCCGCCTCGGGGGTTCTGGGGAGACCCAGTACTTC,CASSRRLGGSGETQYF
-,TRBV6-2/TRBV6-3,TRBJ2-4,few,TGTGCCAGCAGTCCCGGGCTACAGAGAGCCAAAAACATTCAGTACTTC,CASSPGLQRAKNIQYF
TRBD2,TRBV7-6,TRBJ2-5,few,TGTGCCAGCAGCTTAATAGCGGGGGGGAACAACCAAGAGACCCAGTACTTC,CASSLIAGGNNQETQYF
TRBD2,TRBV5-1,TRBJ2-3,few,TGCGCCAGCAGCTTGGATGCGACTAGCGGGGGGACAGATACGCAGTATTTT,CASSLDATSGGTDTQYF
TRBD1,TRBV6-6,TRBJ2-5,medium-sized,TGTGCCAGCAGTGCAGGGGGCGGGTCCCAGTACTTC,CASSAGGGSQYF
-,TRBV27,TRBJ1-2,few,TGTGCCAGCAGTCCAGGGCCCTCCTATGGCTACACCTTC,CASSPGPSYGYTF
-,TRBV10-3,TRBJ2-4,-,TGTGCCATCAGTGGTAGGGCACCAGGGCACATTCAGTACTTC,CAISGRAPGHIQYF
-,TRBV10-3,TRBJ1-1,-,TGTGCCACCAGGCCCAGGCCCGAAGGCACTGAAGCTTTCTTT,CATRPRPEGTEAFF
TRBD1,TRBV7-6,TRBJ1-2,-,TGTGCCAGCAGCTCGGACAGGGGAGGAAACTATGGCTACACCTTC,CASSSDRGGNYGYTF
-,TRBV11-2,TRBJ2-3,many,TGTGCCAGCAGCTCCCTGGGGGGAGACGGCACAGATACGCAGTATTTT,CASSSLGGDGTDTQYF
TRBD2,TRBV5-1,TRBJ2-1,few,TGCGCCAGCAGCTTGGCCATAACTAGCGGGGGGGTAAGTGATGAGCAGTTCTTC,CASSLAITSGGVSDEQFF
TRBD1,TRBV20-1,TRBJ2-7,few,TGCAGTGCCCCGAGGCGACCGGGACAGGGGGCTATAGAGCAGTACTTC,CSAPRRPGQGAIEQYF
TRBD1,TRBV7-8,TRBJ2-3,many,TGTGCCAGCACGGGACAGCCTAGGAGGGATACGCAGTATTTT,CASTGQPRRDTQYF
-,TRBV4-1,TRBJ1-4,-,TGCGCCAGCAGCCAAGCCCCGTTGCTGGGCGCGGATGAAAAACTGTTTTTT,CASSQAPLLGADEKLFF
-,TRBV7-9,TRBJ2-2,few,TGTGCCAGCAGCTTCCTCGAGGAGGGGGAGCTGTTTTTT,CASSFLEEGELFF
-,TRBV5-1,TRBJ2-5,-,TGCGCCAGCAGCTTGGGATCGCAGGGGAAAGAAGAGACCCAGTACTTC,CASSLGSQGKEETQYF
TRBD1,TRBV29-1,TRBJ2-5,few,TGCAGCGCTGCGGACAGGGGAGGGGAGACCCAGTACTTC,CSAADRGGETQYF
-,TRBV12-3/TRBV12-4,TRBJ2-3,few,TGTGCCAGCAGTTTTAGGTCAGATACGCAGTATTTT,CASSFRSDTQYF
TRBD1,TRBV20-1,TRBJ2-1,few,TGCAGTGCTAAACCGGGACAGGGTGGCCATGAGCAGTTCTTC,CSAKPGQGGHEQFF
TRBD2,TRBV29-1,TRBJ2-3,-,TGCAGCGTTGACGGACTAGCGGGGGATGATACGCAGTATTTT,CSVDGLAGDDTQYF
TRBD2,TRBV13,TRBJ2-7,few,TGTGCCAGCAGCTTAAGAGGCGGTCGACTAGCGGGCGAAACCTACGAGCAGTACTTC,CASSLRGGRLAGETYEQYF
-,TRBV5-6,TRBJ1-2,-,TGTGCCAGCAGCCTATTAACAGGTCCCTTTAACTATGGCTACACCTTC,CASSLLTGPFNYGYTF